Listed below are T cell receptor beta chains from one sample, sequenced in a study of shared clonotypes between healthy human individuals. Sequencing was performed with immunoSEQ multiplex PCR; in TCRdb, only in-frame clones are kept and a portion is missing. The sample holds about 2.1 million clones, about 93% seen once. Sequencing was carried out using naive CD8+ T cells from PBMCs. The receptors were sampled from a man aged 18 to 30 in good health. Some clones in this sample may be carry-over from other donors' samples. CDR3s include the opening cysteine and the closing phenylalanine or tryptophan. D genes are given only for firm matches. Rows give clone size only sometimes, using once, few, many, or a class for an expanded clone.

v_call	clone_size	d_call	j_call	cdr3_aa	cdr3_nt
TRBV27	-	TRBD1	TRBJ1-2	CASSSTGTGDYGYTF	TGTGCCAGCAGTTCCACCGGGACAGGGGACTATGGCTACACCTTC
TRBV28	-	TRBD2	TRBJ2-5	CASSLDGSMGLAGGKETQYF	TGTGCCAGCAGTTTAGACGGCAGTATGGGACTAGCGGGAGGCAAAGAGACCCAGTACTTC
TRBV7-2	-	-	TRBJ2-1	CASSMGAYNEQFF	TGTGCCAGCAGCATGGGGGCTTACAATGAGCAGTTCTTC
TRBV4-1	once	-	TRBJ2-1	CASSQDYRTEGNEQFF	TGCGCCAGCAGCCAAGATTACCGGACGGAGGGCAATGAGCAGTTCTTC
TRBV30	-	-	TRBJ2-5	CAWGGNPEETQYF	TGTGCCTGGGGGGGGAATCCAGAGGAGACCCAGTACTTC
TRBV9	-	-	TRBJ2-1	CASSVRGALTDNEQFF	TGTGCCAGCAGCGTGAGAGGCGCCCTAACCGACAATGAGCAGTTCTTC
TRBV27	-	TRBD2	TRBJ2-3	CASSSRGLGEGPHTSDTQYF	TGTGCCAGCAGTTCCCGGGGACTAGGGGAGGGACCACACACATCAGATACGCAGTATTTT
TRBV10-2	-	TRBD2	TRBJ2-1	CASSDRLAGEEQFF	TGCGCCAGCAGTGACAGGCTAGCGGGAGAGGAGCAGTTCTTC
TRBV19	-	-	TRBJ2-3	CASKRWSADTQYF	TGTGCCAGTAAACGGTGGAGCGCAGATACGCAGTATTTT
TRBV6-1	once	-	TRBJ2-3	CASSEIPGFNTDTQYF	TGTGCCAGCAGTGAAATTCCGGGTTTTAACACAGATACGCAGTATTTT
TRBV15	-	-	TRBJ2-3	CATGADTQYF	TGTGCCACTGGGGCAGATACGCAGTATTTT
TRBV30	-	-	TRBJ2-7	CALDRGGRSGRAYEQYF	TGTGCCTTGGACAGGGGCGGACGAAGCGGGAGGGCATACGAGCAGTACTTC
TRBV19	-	TRBD2	TRBJ2-1	CASSALAGGSHNEQFF	TGTGCCAGTAGCGCCCTGGCGGGAGGGTCCCACAATGAGCAGTTCTTC
TRBV11-2	once	TRBD1	TRBJ2-7	CASSLGTGIYEQYF	TGTGCCAGCAGCTTGGGGACAGGGATCTACGAGCAGTACTTC
TRBV28	-	-	TRBJ2-1	CASSLFRARSYNEQFF	TGTGCCAGCAGTTTATTCAGGGCACGGTCCTACAATGAGCAGTTCTTC
TRBV19	-	TRBD1	TRBJ2-7	CASSPGQGAGYEQYF	TGTGCCAGTAGCCCTGGACAGGGGGCGGGGTACGAGCAGTACTTC
TRBV12-5	-	-	TRBJ2-2	CASGLIDTGELFF	TGTGCTAGTGGTTTGATAGACACCGGGGAGCTGTTTTTT
TRBV4-1	-	TRBD1	TRBJ2-7	CASRDRDSSYEQYF	TGCGCCAGCCGCGATCGGGACAGCTCCTACGAGCAGTACTTC
TRBV13	-	-	TRBJ2-3	CASSLGGGRADTQYF	TGTGCCAGCAGCTTAGGCGGGGGTCGAGCAGATACGCAGTATTTT
TRBV7-2	-	TRBD2	TRBJ2-2	CASSLLAGVDTGELFF	TGTGCCAGCAGCTTACTAGCGGGAGTAGATACCGGGGAGCTGTTTTTT
TRBV9	-	TRBD1	TRBJ1-1	CASSPGQGALYTEAFF	TGTGCCAGCAGCCCGGGACAGGGGGCTTTGTATACTGAAGCTTTCTTT
TRBV27	-	-	TRBJ2-2	CASRLRGGTGELFF	TGTGCCAGCAGACTGAGGGGGGGCACCGGGGAGCTGTTTTTT
TRBV7-9	-	-	TRBJ2-1	CASSFTLLGRGNNEQFF	TGTGCCAGCAGCTTTACCTTGTTGGGGCGGGGTAACAATGAGCAGTTCTTC
TRBV6-1	-	TRBD2	TRBJ2-2	CASSEAGGVGELFF	TGTGCCAGCAGTGAAGCCGGGGGGGTCGGGGAGCTGTTTTTT
TRBV28	-	TRBD1	TRBJ1-1	CASSLIGQGIFKDTEAFF	TGTGCCAGCAGTTTGATTGGACAGGGGATATTTAAGGACACTGAAGCTTTCTTT
TRBV28	-	-	TRBJ2-1	CASSFGTTWSSYNEQFF	TGTGCCAGCAGTTTCGGGACGACTTGGAGCTCCTACAATGAGCAGTTCTTC
TRBV7-8	-	TRBD2	TRBJ2-1	CASSLVSRLAPDEQFF	TGTGCCAGCAGCTTAGTATCGAGACTAGCCCCCGATGAGCAGTTCTTC